This TCR beta chain originates from a study of T cells expressing NK-cell markers. This CDR3 is built from 16 residues. Germline-derived CDR1 and CDR2 are MNHEY and SVGAGI. From the 5' RACE reads, TCRdb lists one entry per CDR3 protein and no DNA. The specimen's table records over 350,000 distinct CDR3 sequences. The material sequenced was blood T cells: a sorted CD56 or NKG2C T cell subset, CD4+ or CD8+ T cells, or bulk PBMC T cells (not recorded which). This rearrangement joins TRBV6-5 to TRBJ2-3; no DNA is available, so the TRBD2 call from TCRdb remains unchecked. This receptor was identified in a woman between 50 and 59 years old in good health. CDR3: CASSYPRERERDTQYF.